These T cell receptor beta chains were read from a single sample in a study of blood T cells in healthy people across ages. MiXCR was run by TCRdb on the 5' RACE reads, yielding one entry per CDR3 protein. The sample has 800,000 to 950,000 distinct CDR3 sequences; under 35% are singletons. The same data also contributed to another study, on T cells of mothers and their children.

Sequenced sample: blood. These receptors originate from a woman in her 40s in good health. CDR3s include the opening cysteine and the closing phenylalanine or tryptophan. Clone size, where shown, is once, few, many, or a class for clones that have expanded.

CDR3aa: CASSRLAGSTEAFF; v_gene: TRBV27; j_gene: TRBJ1-1; abundance: few
CDR3aa: CASRTGGSNQPQHF; v_gene: TRBV28; j_gene: TRBJ1-5; abundance: .
CDR3aa: CSVVRLFSYNEQFF; v_gene: TRBV29-1; j_gene: TRBJ2-1; abundance: once
CDR3aa: CASSWGGATNEKLFF; v_gene: TRBV27; j_gene: TRBJ1-4; abundance: many
CDR3aa: CVSSYRGQHGSYEQYF; v_gene: TRBV7-8; j_gene: TRBJ2-7; abundance: .
CDR3aa: CASSLGGTTLGNEQFF; v_gene: TRBV5-1; j_gene: TRBJ2-1; abundance: .
CDR3aa: CASRGRGRPNYGYTF; v_gene: TRBV27; j_gene: TRBJ1-2; abundance: many
CDR3aa: CASSPRRGRGEVGYTF; v_gene: TRBV28; j_gene: TRBJ1-2; abundance: few
CDR3aa: CSARVPAGETQYF; v_gene: TRBV20-1; j_gene: TRBJ2-5; abundance: many
CDR3aa: CAISEASPGTGNSEQFF; v_gene: TRBV10-3; j_gene: TRBJ2-1; abundance: many
CDR3aa: CASSPERTSGRSRAVYNEQFF; v_gene: TRBV5-1; j_gene: TRBJ2-1; abundance: many
CDR3aa: CGATGAGRSYNEQFF; v_gene: TRBV20-1; j_gene: TRBJ2-1; abundance: once
CDR3aa: CASTGLAGGLEQYF; v_gene: TRBV6-6; j_gene: TRBJ2-5; abundance: .
CDR3aa: CARDGANSSYEQYF; v_gene: TRBV24-1; j_gene: TRBJ2-7; abundance: .
CDR3aa: CASSLRGIGYEQYF; v_gene: TRBV12-3/TRBV12-4; j_gene: TRBJ2-7; abundance: many
CDR3aa: CASSVVSGVSGANVLTF; v_gene: TRBV9; j_gene: TRBJ2-6; abundance: many
CDR3aa: CASSPRQGRGETQYF; v_gene: TRBV12-3/TRBV12-4; j_gene: TRBJ2-5; abundance: .
CDR3aa: CSVSTGGGTEAFF; v_gene: TRBV29-1; j_gene: TRBJ1-1; abundance: many
CDR3aa: CASSEGTGPKSYEQYF; v_gene: TRBV7-9; j_gene: TRBJ2-7; abundance: .
CDR3aa: CASSSATAGPYDYGYTF; v_gene: TRBV3-1; j_gene: TRBJ1-2; abundance: few
CDR3aa: CASSQDWGPQETQYF; v_gene: TRBV4-1; j_gene: TRBJ2-5; abundance: few
CDR3aa: CASSLAEDTQYF; v_gene: TRBV7-2; j_gene: TRBJ2-3; abundance: .
CDR3aa: CRGGGGVTEAFF; v_gene: TRBV29-1; j_gene: TRBJ1-1; abundance: few
CDR3aa: CASSRTSGSIYEQFF; v_gene: TRBV6-2/TRBV6-3; j_gene: TRBJ2-1; abundance: .
CDR3aa: CASSLFRGRGGYTF; v_gene: TRBV28; j_gene: TRBJ1-2; abundance: .
CDR3aa: CASSIAGGWSPLHF; v_gene: TRBV19; j_gene: TRBJ1-6; abundance: .